What follows is one T cell receptor (beta chain) and its context. The sample originates from a study of blood T cell repertoires in COVID-19. Sequencing was performed with immunoSEQ multiplex PCR; in TCRdb, only in-frame clones are kept and a portion is missing. The sample lists 400,000 to 450,000 clones, 90% occurring once. The CDR3 spans 17 residues. J gave up 4 bases and V 6 bases, and 15 bases lay outside the gene matches. In germline, CDR1 is PRHDT, CDR2 FYEKMQ (reference sequence). The sequenced material came from PBMCs or T cells enriched from blood (not recorded which). The V call is TRBV13, the J call TRBJ1-1, with TRBD1 matching 9 bases. This receptor was identified in a man aged 18 to 30 who had recovered from COVID-19. The CDR3, as DNA: TGTGCCAGCAGTCTGGGGACAGGGTCCAATGGGGGCACTGAAGCTTTCTTT. Translating gives CASSLGTGSNGGTEAFF.